The entry that follows covers one T cell receptor beta chain sequence. This sample was taken from a study of technical replicates of blood from a few donors. Germline V gives CDR1 SGHAT, CDR2 FQNNGV. The V segment lost 4 bases and the J segment 5 bases; nucleotides outside the gene matches: 3. The CDR3 has 14 amino acids. The repertoire was sequenced with immunoSEQ multiplex PCR; TCRdb's copy has only in-frame clones and lacks some. The sample includes about 97,000 clones, under 96% of them seen just once. This clonotype originated in a human donor in good health. The sample consisted of T cells isolated from PBMCs. The chain uses TRBV11-2 and TRBJ2-7, with 12 bases identical to TRBD2. CDR3 sequence (DNA): TGTGCCAGCAGCTATCTAGCGGGAGGGGACGAGCAGTACTTC. Its protein product is CASSYLAGGDEQYF. The complete variable domain, with remaining parts taken from reference TRBV11-2 and TRBJ2-7, reads EAGVAQSPRYKIIEKRQSVAFWCNPISGHATLYWYQQILGQGPKLLIQFQNNGVVDDSQLPKDRFSAERLKGVDSTLKIQPAKLEDSAVYLCASSYLAGGDEQYFGPGTRLTVT.